One sample yielded the 20 T cell receptor beta chains listed below, sequenced in a study of T cell responses to AZD1222 COVID-19 vaccine. Method: immunoSEQ multiplex PCR; TCRdb's copy keeps in-frame clones and lacks some. The sample lists 150,000 to 200,000 clones, around nine tenths occurring once. The specimen comprised peripheral blood, sampled on day 0 of AZD1222 vaccination. These receptors all stem from an adult in good health.

The rearrangement joins TRBV15 to TRBJ1-2, with D unclear. The germline V gene has CDR1 LNHNV and CDR2 YYDKDF (reference sequence). The CDR3 contains 14 residues. V was clipped by 0 bases and J by 4 bases, with 9 bases between them. The CDR3 spells CATSRDTRGYGYTF. DNA of the CDR3: TGTGCCACCAGCAGAGATACGAGAGGCTATGGCTACACCTTC.

V and J are TRBV21-1 and TRBJ2-5. TRBV21-1 is an annotated pseudogene. The CDR3 runs 13 residues. CDR3 DNA sequence: TGTGCCAGCAGCAAAGGGAAGGGAGAGACCCAGTACTTC. It encodes CASSKGKGETQYF.

The chain links TRBV6-5 to TRBJ2-2; TRBD2 might be the D (7 bases). The CDR3 contains 16 residues. Per germline, CDR1 MNHEY and CDR2 SVGAGI. The V end was cut by 2 bases, the J end by 2 bases, with 12 bases between. CDR3 coding DNA: TGTGCCAGCAGTTACGTGTCGGGGGGCAACACCGGGGAGCTGTTTTTT. Amino acids: CASSYVSGGNTGELFF.

The V gene is TRBV3-1 (or the pseudogene TRBV3-2), the J gene TRBJ1-5; 8 nucleotides agree with TRBD1. V was clipped by 5 bases and J by 3 bases; unmatched bases: 3. The germline gives CDR1 LGHDT, CDR2 YNNKEL (reference sequence). This CDR3 is built from 14 residues. CDR3 nucleotides: TGTGCCAGCAGCTCACAGGGGGACAATCAGCCCCAGCATTTT. Protein product: CASSSQGDNQPQHF.

The chain combines TRBV11-2 with TRBJ2-5; the match to TRBD2 covers 9 bases. V lost 7 bases to trimming and J lost 5 bases; unmatched junction nucleotides: 11. This CDR3 comprises 15 residues. Germline CDR1 SGHAT, CDR2 FQNNGV. The CDR3: CASIWQAGGPETQYF. The CDR3 DNA reads as TGTGCCAGCATCTGGCAAGCGGGGGGCCCCGAGACCCAGTACTTC.

V usage is TRBV3-1 (or the pseudogene TRBV3-2) and J usage is TRBJ1-1; weak D call: TRBD1 (6 bases). The CDR3 is 16 amino acids. Germline values: CDR1 LGHDT, CDR2 YNNKEL (reference sequence). The V end lost 3 bases, the J end lost 1 base, and 15 bases lay between the germline ends. The CDR3 DNA reads TGTGCCAGCAGCCAGGAAATACAGGGCCGGAACACTGAAGCTTTCTTT. Encoded protein: CASSQEIQGRNTEAFF.

The rearrangement joins TRBV19 to TRBJ1-1, with D unclear. Germline lookup yields CDR1 LNHDA and CDR2 SQIVND (reference sequence). V shed 7 bases and J shed 0 bases, with 12 bases lying between them. The CDR3 runs to 14 residues. For the CDR3, the DNA is TGTGCCAGTAAGGCTTGGGCCATGAACACTGAAGCTTTCTTT. Its protein is CASKAWAMNTEAFF.

Comments on this clone: A read error may account for a junction end that differs from germline. This chain joins TRBV7-7 and TRBJ2-5; a weak D match, TRBD1 (6 bases). The CDR3 runs to 14 residues. Per germline, CDR1 SSHAT and CDR2 FNYEAQ (reference sequence). CDR3 loop: CASSSGTFEETQYF. CDR3 nucleotide sequence: TGTGCTAGCAGCTCTGGGACATTCGAAGAGACCCAGTACTTC.

The V call is TRBV19, the J call TRBJ1-2; D not certain. Looked up from germline, CDR1 is LNHDA and CDR2 is SQIVND (reference sequence). This CDR3 has 13 residues. Trimming pared 0 bases from V and 4 bases from J, leaving 6 bases between. The DNA for the CDR3 is TGTGCCAGTAGTATAGATTATGTCTATGGCTACACCTTC. It is translated as CASSIDYVYGYTF.

This clone is a singleton in its sample. The rearrangement joins TRBV9 to TRBJ1-6, with 7 bases matching TRBD1. Losses at the gene ends were 0 bases for V and 6 bases for J; bases not matched to a gene: 6. CDR3 length: 16 residues. Germline assignment: CDR1 SGDLS and CDR2 YYNGEE. CDR3 sequence (DNA): TGTGCCAGCAGCGTAGAGAACAGGGGCCGTAATTCACCCCTCCACTTT. Translating gives CASSVENRGRNSPLHF.

The chain recombines TRBV2 with TRBJ2-7; the match to TRBD2 covers 11 bases. The germline V gene has CDR1 SNHLY and CDR2 FYNNEI. The CDR3 is 13 residues long. Trimming removed 11 bases from V and 3 bases from J; junction bases left unmatched: 6. In DNA form, the CDR3 reads TGTGCCGGGACTAGCGGAATCTACTACGAGCAGTACTTC. Translation gives CAGTSGIYYEQYF. Drawing the rest from reference TRBV2 and TRBJ2-7, the complete variable domain is EPEVTQTPSHQVTQMGQEVILRCVPISNHLYFYWYRQILGQKVEFLVSFYNNEISEKSEIFDDQFSVERPDGSNFTLKIRSTKLEDSAMYFCAGTSGIYYEQYFGPGTRLTVT.

The genes are TRBV7-8 and TRBJ2-2, with D hard to call. The germline V gene has CDR1 SGHVS and CDR2 FQNEAQ. The length of the CDR3 is 14 residues. V shed 5 bases and J shed 3 bases, with 10 bases lying between them. The CDR3 nucleotides are TGTGCCAGCAGCCGAGACGGATACACCGGGGAGCTGTTTTTT. Residues: CASSRDGYTGELFF. The full variable domain, its missing parts supplied by reference TRBV7-8 and TRBJ2-2, is GAGVSQSPRYKVAKRGQDVALRCDPISGHVSLFWYQQALGQGPEFLTYFQNEAQLDKSGLPSDRFFAERPEGSVSTLKIQRTQQEDSAVYLCASSRDGYTGELFFGEGSRLTVL.

The genes are TRBV10-3 and TRBJ1-1, with D tentatively TRBD1 (5 bases). The length of the CDR3 is 15 residues. CDR1 and CDR2 from the germline V gene are ENHRY and SYGVKD. Trimming left V 2 bases short and J 5 bases short, with 15 bases between. This CDR3 is CAISEPPWGRTEAFF. CDR3 nucleotides: TGTGCCATCAGTGAGCCTCCTTGGGGACGAACTGAAGCTTTCTTT.

This chain joins TRBV3-1 (or the pseudogene TRBV3-2) and TRBJ1-5; D ambiguous. The CDR3 runs 11 residues. Germline V gene lookup returns CDR1 LGHDT and CDR2 YNNKEL (reference sequence). The V end lost 5 bases, the J end lost 9 bases, and 8 bases lay between the germline ends. CDR3 residues: CASSDGGPQHF. Written as DNA, the CDR3 is TGTGCCAGCAGCGATGGCGGGCCCCAGCATTTT.

The J gene is TRBJ2-7, the V gene TRBV2; 8 bases match TRBD1. The ends lost 9 bases at V and 0 bases at J; junction bases unmatched: 4. The CDR3 loop spans 13 amino acids. CDR1 SNHLY and CDR2 FYNNEI come from the germline V gene. The CDR3 coding sequence is TGTGCCAGTAGAACAGGGGGCTCCTACGAGCAGTACTTC. Protein product: CASRTGGSYEQYF.

The chain employs TRBV7-9 and TRBJ2-2; 7 nucleotides agree with TRBD2. The V gene's germline CDR1 is SEHNR and CDR2 FQNEAQ (reference sequence). The CDR3 loop spans 18 amino acids. After removal of 4 bases from V and 1 base from J, the junction contained 12 bases not matched to a gene. The CDR3 DNA sequence: TGTGCCAGCAGCTCAGGCCCCGGGACTACTAAGAACACCGGGGAGCTGTTTTTT. This gives the protein CASSSGPGTTKNTGELFF.

The chain links TRBV2 to TRBJ2-1; 9 bases are a match to TRBD1. The V gene's germline CDR1 is SNHLY and CDR2 FYNNEI. This CDR3 spans 16 amino acids. The V gene end was trimmed by 5 bases and the J gene end by 6 bases; junction bases not matched to a gene: 11. CDR3 coding DNA: TGTGCCAGCAGTTCTCAATGGACAGGGGCGGGCAATGAGCAGTTCTTC. Its translation is CASSSQWTGAGNEQFF.

This chain links TRBV11-2 with TRBJ1-5; D gene ambiguous. The CDR3 has 15 residues. The V gene's germline CDR1 is SGHAT and CDR2 FQNNGV. The germline V and J ends were trimmed by 0 bases and 0 bases, with 6 bases remaining between them. The CDR3 nucleotides read TGTGCCAGCAGCTTAGATGGAAATAGCAATCAGCCCCAGCATTTT. Translation: CASSLDGNSNQPQHF.

The J gene is TRBJ1-6, the V gene TRBV2, with a tentative D call TRBD1 (5 bases). With 1 base removed from V and 7 bases from J, the gap between germline ends came to 8 bases. There are 14 residues in the CDR3. Per germline, CDR1 SNHLY and CDR2 FYNNEI. The CDR3 sequence: CASSEVRVNSPLHF. In DNA form, the CDR3 reads TGTGCCAGCAGTGAAGTCAGGGTGAATTCACCCCTCCACTTT.

The rearrangement links TRBV20-1 to TRBJ1-4; a possible D gene is TRBD1 (6 bases). This CDR3 is 13 amino acids long. The germline gives CDR1 DFQATT, CDR2 SNEGSKA (reference sequence). V was pared by 3 bases and J by 7 bases, with 12 bases between. The CDR3 sequence: CSASQTGPEKLFF. The CDR3 DNA reads as TGCAGTGCTAGTCAAACAGGGCCTGAAAAACTGTTTTTT.